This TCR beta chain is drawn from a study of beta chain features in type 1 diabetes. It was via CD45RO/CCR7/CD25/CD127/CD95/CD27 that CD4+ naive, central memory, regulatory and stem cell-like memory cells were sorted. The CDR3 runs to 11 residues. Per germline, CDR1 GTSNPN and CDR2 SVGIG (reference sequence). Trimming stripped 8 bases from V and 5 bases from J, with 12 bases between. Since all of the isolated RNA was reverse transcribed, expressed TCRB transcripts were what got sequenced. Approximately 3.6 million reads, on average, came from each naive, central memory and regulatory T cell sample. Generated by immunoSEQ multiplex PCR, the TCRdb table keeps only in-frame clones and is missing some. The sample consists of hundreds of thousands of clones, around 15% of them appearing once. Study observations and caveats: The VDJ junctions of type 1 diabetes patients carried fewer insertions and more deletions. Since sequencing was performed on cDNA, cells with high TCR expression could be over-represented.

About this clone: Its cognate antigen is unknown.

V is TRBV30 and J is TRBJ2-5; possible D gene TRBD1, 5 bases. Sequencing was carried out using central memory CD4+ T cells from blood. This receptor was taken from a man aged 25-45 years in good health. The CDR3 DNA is TGTGCCGTCAGGGTATCGGAGACCCAGTACTTC. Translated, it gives CAVRVSETQYF.